Sequencing of this TCR beta chain was carried out in a study of T cell changes during pregnancy in multiple sclerosis. V shed 4 bases and J 4 bases; nucleotides not matched to a gene: 9. The CDR3 totals 16 residues. Germline CDR1 is SGHNT and CDR2 is YENEEA. The protocol was immunoSEQ multiplex PCR, while the TCRdb copy is restricted to in-frame clones and leaves out a portion. The data hold tens of thousands of clones, with 90% to 95% observed a single time. This TCR came from a female donor in good health, enrolled as a control in a pregnancy study. The specimen comprised peripheral blood, sampled in the third trimester of pregnancy. V and J are TRBV11-3 and TRBJ2-1, with TRBD2 identical over 8 bases. In DNA form, the CDR3 reads TGTGCCAGCAGCTATGGCGGGGGGATTTCGTACAATGAGCAGTTCTTC. It specifies CASSYGGGISYNEQFF.